These 22 T cell receptor beta chains came from one sample sequenced in a study of T cell responses to AZD1222 COVID-19 vaccine (dated by TCRdb to the early 2020s). In light of the paper, this sample's time point label describes: about 28 days (+/-7) after the second vaccine dose. Library creation used the immunoSEQ multiplex PCR assay. The source is immuneACCESS, and TCRdb retained only in-frame sequences with V and J called. Part of the clones is not carried over; for the studies checked, unresolved V genes explain less than half of this, and the remainder is unexplained. The sample contains about 110,000 clones, about 85% of them found a single time. The top ten hold about 2.5% of the sample. The source was peripheral blood, collected 28 days after the second AZD1222 dose. The receptor set was obtained from an adult who received the AZD1222 COVID-19 vaccine.

V and J are TRBV10-3 and TRBJ2-3; TRBD2 agrees at 9 bases. CDR3 length: 19 residues. CDR1 is ENHRY, CDR2 SYGVKD, per germline. Losses at the gene ends were 0 bases for V and 2 bases for J; bases not matched to a gene: 12. CDR3 DNA sequence: TGTGCCATCAGTGAGTCGACGTCCGCGGGAGGGCGAAACACAGATACGCAGTATTTT. It yields the protein CAISESTSAGGRNTDTQYF.

V usage is TRBV28 and J usage is TRBJ1-5; the D gene is possibly TRBD1 (5 bases). Trimming left V 5 bases short and J 0 bases short, with 14 bases between. In germline, CDR1 is MDHEN, CDR2 SYDVKM. This CDR3 is built from 16 residues. CDR3 sequence (DNA): TGTGCCAGCAGTCCAGGGAGCACCTATAGCAATCAGCCCCAGCATTTT. Its protein product is CASSPGSTYSNQPQHF.

This chain's CDR3 is CASSQRTAVNTEAFF. The CDR3 bases are TGTGCCAGCAGCCAGAGGACAGCTGTGAACACTGAAGCTTTCTTT. The chain employs TRBV3-1 (or the pseudogene TRBV3-2) and TRBJ1-1, with a weak D call TRBD1 (6 bases). Germline V gives CDR1 LGHDT, CDR2 YNNKEL (reference sequence). This CDR3 contains 15 residues. V was trimmed by 3 bases and J by 0 bases, leaving 11 bases between them.

The chain has TRBV28 and TRBJ2-5, with 9 bases identical to TRBD1. The V segment lost 7 bases and the J segment 5 bases; nucleotides outside the gene matches: 8. The CDR3 totals 14 residues. The V gene's germline CDR1 is MDHEN and CDR2 SYDVKM. The CDR3 is CASKEGTGFETQYF. CDR3 DNA: TGTGCCAGCAAAGAAGGGACAGGGTTTGAGACCCAGTACTTC. The full variable domain, in which reference TRBV28 and TRBJ2-5 provide the parts outside the CDR3, is DVKVTQSSRYLVKRTGEKVFLECVQDMDHENMFWYRQDPGLGLRLIYFSYDVKMKEKGDIPEGYSVSREKKERFSLILESASTNQTSMYLCASKEGTGFETQYFGPGTRLLVL.

This rearrangement joins TRBV30 to TRBJ2-1; D might be TRBD2 (5 bases). Germline loops: CDR1 GTSNPN, CDR2 SVGIG (reference sequence). The V end was cut by 2 bases, the J end by 12 bases, with 11 bases between. This CDR3 is built from 11 residues. This CDR3 is CAWSRGLGQFF. CDR3 bases: TGTGCCTGGAGTCGGGGTCTTGGGCAGTTCTTC.

The chain uses TRBV11-2 and TRBJ2-7; 7 bases align to TRBD1. After removal of 5 bases from V and 0 bases from J, the junction contained 4 bases not matched to a gene. Germline CDR1 SGHAT, CDR2 FQNNGV. The CDR3 is 14 amino acids. The DNA for the CDR3 is TGTGCCAGCAGCCCGCGACAGGGCTCCTACGAGCAGTACTTC. It codes for CASSPRQGSYEQYF.

The gene calls are TRBV2 and TRBJ1-1; D gene ambiguous. Per germline, CDR1 SNHLY and CDR2 FYNNEI. This CDR3 spans 13 amino acids. V was pared by 7 bases and J by 5 bases, with 14 bases between. The CDR3 DNA sequence: TGTGCCAGCAACATGGAGAGCAGTACTGAAGCTTTCTTT. Its protein is CASNMESSTEAFF.

The chain is built from TRBV6-4 and TRBJ1-5; TRBD1 matches 8 bases. The V gene end was trimmed by 5 bases and the J gene end by 7 bases; junction bases not matched to a gene: 10. Germline loops: CDR1 MRHNA, CDR2 SNTAGT. The CDR3 has 15 amino acids. Here the CDR3 DNA reads TGTGCCAGCAGTTTGACAGGGGAAGGTGGGCAGCCCCAGCATTTT. Translating gives CASSLTGEGGQPQHF.

This clone was picked up one time. The chain carries TRBV9 and TRBJ2-4; 16 nucleotides align to TRBD2. The CDR3 has 18 residues. The germline CDR1 and CDR2 sequences are SGDLS and YYNGEE. V gave up 4 bases and J gave up 6 bases; unmatched junction bases: 10. The DNA for the CDR3 is TGTGCCAGCAGCCCCATCCCGGGACTAGCGGGAGGGGTAAACATTCAGTACTTC. Protein: CASSPIPGLAGGVNIQYF.

The chain recombines TRBV19 with TRBJ1-1; no reliable D call. The CDR3 is made up of 14 amino acids. Germline V gene lookup returns CDR1 LNHDA and CDR2 SQIVND (reference sequence). Between the trimmed V and J ends, which lost 1 base and 1 base, there was a span of 7 bases. CDR3 sequence (DNA): TGTGCCAGTAGTATAGCAGGAGAGAACACTGAAGCTTTCTTT. It codes for CASSIAGENTEAFF.

J is TRBJ2-1 and V is TRBV5-1, with 8 bases that match TRBD2. There are 16 residues in the CDR3. The ends lost 4 bases at V and 7 bases at J; junction bases unmatched: 13. The germline V gene has CDR1 SGHRS and CDR2 YFSETQ. CDR3 nucleotide sequence: TGCGCCAGCAGCGCCGGAGCGGGAGTCGGTTTGAATGAGCAGTTCTTC. This translates into CASSAGAGVGLNEQFF. Filled out from reference TRBV5-1 and TRBJ2-1, the complete variable domain reads KAGVTQTPRYLIKTRGQQVTLSCSPISGHRSVSWYQQTPGQGLQFLFEYFSETQRNKGNFPGRFSGRQFSNSRSEMNVSTLELGDSALYLCASSAGAGVGLNEQFFGPGTRLTVL.

The chain uses TRBV7-2 and TRBJ1-4, with D perhaps matching TRBD1 (6 bases). This CDR3 has 16 amino acids. Germline V lookup: CDR1 SGHTA, CDR2 FQGNSA. Trimming took 5 bases from V and 2 from J, leaving 15 bases between them. CDR3 sequence: CASSGAPTGTNEKLFF. The CDR3 coding sequence is TGTGCCAGCAGCGGGGCCCCCACAGGGACTAATGAAAAACTGTTTTTT.

This chain joins TRBV10-1 and TRBJ2-1; TRBD2 aligns across 7 bases. CDR3 length: 14 amino acids. The germline V gene has CDR1 WNHNN and CDR2 SYGVQD (reference sequence). Trimming cost V 4 bases and J 6 bases; bases outside gene matches: 6. CDR3 DNA: TGCGCCAGCAGTGCCACCTTAGCGGGCAATGAGCAGTTCTTC. Protein product: CASSATLAGNEQFF.

The chain has TRBV4-2 and TRBJ1-2, with 9 bases fitting TRBD1. V lost 0 bases, J lost 2 bases, and 7 bases stayed unmatched. The CDR3 covers 17 residues. Germline assignment: CDR1 LGHNA and CDR2 YNFKEQ. CDR3 sequence (DNA): TGTGCCAGCAGCCAAGATCGGGACAGGGTCGACAACTATGGCTACACCTTC. This encodes CASSQDRDRVDNYGYTF.

The genes are TRBV27 and TRBJ2-7, with TRBD1 matching 8 bases. The CDR3 covers 19 residues. Trimming cost V 6 bases and J 6 bases; bases outside gene matches: 25. Germline CDR1 reads MNHEY; CDR2 reads SMNVEV (reference sequence). The CDR3 here is CASSQSRGRDPRGSGEQYF. CDR3 DNA sequence: TGTGCCAGCAGCCAATCCAGGGGGCGCGACCCCCGTGGCTCAGGCGAGCAGTACTTC.

This clone occurred once. The chain joins TRBV28 to TRBJ1-2; 10 nucleotides line up with TRBD1. Germline trimming cut 10 bases from V and 6 bases from J; bases unmatched to any gene: 11. Germline V gives CDR1 MDHEN, CDR2 SYDVKM. The CDR3 has 14 amino acids. This CDR3 reads CATNRGQGYHGYTF. The DNA for the CDR3 is TGTGCCACCAATCGGGGACAGGGGTACCATGGCTACACCTTC.

The chain couples TRBV7-6 to TRBJ2-2; D unresolved. CDR1 is SGHVS, CDR2 FNYEAQ, per germline. Trimming stripped 2 bases from V and 7 bases from J, with 8 bases between. This CDR3 has 13 residues. The CDR3 loop reads CASSLRTVGELFF. The CDR3 DNA reads TGTGCCAGCAGCTTAAGGACCGTCGGGGAGCTGTTTTTT.

The V call is TRBV7-6, the J call TRBJ2-7; tentative D call: TRBD2 (5 bases). The germline V and J ends were trimmed by 1 base and 2 bases, with 12 bases remaining between them. Looked up from germline, CDR1 is SGHVS and CDR2 is FNYEAQ. The CDR3 sequence is 15 residues long. The DNA for the CDR3 is TGTGCCAGCAGCTTAGGGGCAGGACTTACCTACGAGCAGTACTTC. The encoded protein is CASSLGAGLTYEQYF.

The chain couples TRBV3-1 (or the pseudogene TRBV3-2) to TRBJ1-2; D perhaps matches TRBD1 (6 bases). CDR1 and CDR2 from the germline V gene are LGHDT and YNNKEL (reference sequence). The V and J ends lost 0 bases and 8 bases respectively, with 13 bases between them. The CDR3 loop spans 14 amino acids. CDR3 residues: CASSQDGATGGYTF. CDR3 coding DNA: TGTGCCAGCAGCCAAGATGGGGCCACAGGGGGCTACACCTTC.

With respect to this clone: Within the sample, other DNA sequences also encode this same CDR3. The chain employs TRBV2 and TRBJ2-7; D possibly corresponds to TRBD1 (6 bases). The V gene lost 1 base and the J gene lost 3 bases, with 7 bases spanning the gap. CDR3 length equals 13 residues. Germline values: CDR1 SNHLY, CDR2 FYNNEI. CDR3 sequence reads: CASSEGQDYEQYF. In DNA, the CDR3 is TGTGCCAGCAGTGAAGGACAGGACTACGAGCAGTACTTC.

V gene TRBV13 combines with J gene TRBJ2-7, with 8 bases that match TRBD1. Germline V gene sequence: CDR1 PRHDT, CDR2 FYEKMQ (reference sequence). With V trimmed by 3 bases and J by 5 bases, 6 bases remained unmatched. The CDR3 has 14 amino acids. The CDR3 spells CASSFRTGNHEQYF. The CDR3 coding sequence is TGTGCCAGCAGCTTTAGGACAGGGAATCACGAGCAGTACTTC.

CDR3 loop: CASSLVPSGTGELFF. CDR3 sequence (DNA): TGCGCCAGCAGCTTGGTGCCTAGCGGAACCGGGGAGCTGTTTTTT. This chain joins TRBV5-1 and TRBJ2-2; 7 positions agree with TRBD2. Germline V gives CDR1 SGHRS, CDR2 YFSETQ. V dropped 0 bases and J dropped 5; count of bases not matched to a gene: 4. This CDR3 is built from 15 residues.